This entry concerns a single T cell receptor (beta chain). Sequencing used immunoSEQ multiplex PCR; TCRdb keeps in-frame clones, though not all of them. The sample carries about a million clones, roughly 80% recorded once. This sample stems from a study of shared clonotypes between healthy human individuals. From germline, CDR1 is MGHRA and CDR2 YSYEKL. The CDR3 length is 12 residues. V was trimmed by 1 base and J by 5 bases, leaving 6 bases between them. Input material: memory CD4+ T cells from PBMCs. The subset: CD45RA-negative fraction. J is TRBJ2-7 and V is TRBV4-1, with D uncertain. The receptor was derived from a young man in good health. Some clones in this sample may be carry-over from other donors' samples. The CDR3 bases are TGCGCCAGCAGCCAAGTTCAACACGAGCAGTACTTC. It yields the protein CASSQVQHEQYF.